Presented here are 19 T cell receptor beta chains from one specimen sequenced in a study of blood T cells in healthy people across ages. Through a sample-barcoded 5' primer and a J-beta primer mix, a second PCR was run for roughly 7 to 12 cycles. TCRdb called the 5' RACE reads again in MiXCR, with one record for every CDR3 protein. The table records 750,000 to 950,000 distinct CDR3 sequences, approximately 32% of them present only once. This same sample was also taken into another study, of T cells of mothers and their children.

Sequencing used blood. These TCRs come from a woman between 35 and 50 years old in good health.

This clonotype appeared many times. The rearrangement uses TRBV20-1 and TRBJ2-7, with TRBD1 matching over 8 bases. After removal of 0 bases from V and 6 bases from J, the junction contained 13 bases not matched to a gene. Germline CDR1 is DFQATT and CDR2 is SNEGSKA (reference sequence). This CDR3 has 16 residues. The CDR3 region has the DNA TGCAGTGCTAGAGATCTCAACGACAGGGGTAGCGGCGAGCAGTACTTC. Translating it yields CSARDLNDRGSGEQYF.

This chain links TRBV20-1 with TRBJ2-3; D gene ambiguous. V lost 0 bases, J lost 6 bases, and 10 bases lay in between. The CDR3 totals 13 residues. Germline-derived CDR1 and CDR2 are DFQATT and SNEGSKA (reference sequence). CDR3 sequence: CSARDDPADTQYF. CDR3 in DNA: TGCAGTGCTAGAGATGACCCAGCGGATACGCAGTATTTT.

The chain couples TRBV14 to TRBJ2-4; TRBD2 might be the D (5 bases). The J call may be in error: the DNA end matches TRBJ2-7 better. Germline CDR1 is SGHDN and CDR2 is FVKESK. The CDR3 loop spans 14 amino acids. CDR3 DNA: TGTGCCAGCAGCCCTTTTTCCGGGGTCGTCGAGCAGTACTTC. Amino acids: CASSPFSGVVEQYF.

On this clonotype: Being one base from a much bigger clone, this may be a read error. V usage is TRBV20-1 and J usage is TRBJ2-4; D is perhaps TRBD2 (7 bases). This CDR3 has 15 residues. The germline V gene has CDR1 DFQATT and CDR2 SNEGSKA (reference sequence). Here the CDR3 reads CSTRARGLGGDEQYF. The CDR3 coding sequence is TGCAGTACTAGAGCGAGAGGGTTAGGGGGGGATGAGCAGTACTTC.

The V gene is TRBV2, the J gene TRBJ1-2, with D perhaps TRBD1 (5 bases). This CDR3 region has 15 residues. The V gene's germline CDR1 is SNHLY and CDR2 FYNNEI. Between the trimmed V and J ends, which lost 8 bases and 3 bases, there was a span of 19 bases. For the CDR3, the DNA is TGTGCCAGCTTCGGAGACAGCCCAACGCACTATGGCTACACCTTC. Encoded protein: CASFGDSPTHYGYTF.

V usage is TRBV12-3 or TRBV12-4 and J usage is TRBJ2-1; D not resolved. The length of the CDR3 is 12 residues. Trimming removed 6 bases at V and 8 bases at J, with 11 bases between. This CDR3 is CASSPLVDEQFF. CDR3 nucleotide sequence: TGTGCCAGCAGCCCCCTCGTGGATGAGCAGTTCTTC.

The sample holds many counts of this clonotype. This may be a read error: a much more frequent sequence differs by one nucleotide. The gene calls are TRBV7-3 and TRBJ2-6; D could derive from TRBD1 or TRBD2 (5 bases each). Trimming removed 5 bases at V and 0 bases at J, with 17 bases between. The germline CDR1 and CDR2 sequences are SGHTA and FQGTGA. The CDR3 runs to 18 residues. The CDR3 sequence: CASSPIGTANSGANVLTF. As DNA, the CDR3 is TGTGCCAGCAGCCCCATTGGGACCGCCAACTCTGGGGCCAACGTCCTGACTTTC.

This chain joins TRBV4-1 and TRBJ2-5; 9 positions match TRBD2. CDR1 and CDR2 (germline): MGHRA, YSYEKL. The CDR3 runs to 15 residues. After removal of 0 bases from V and 6 bases from J, the junction contained 5 bases not matched to a gene. CDR3 residues: CASSQDFSGGKTQYF. CDR3 sequence (DNA): TGCGCCAGCAGCCAAGATTTTAGCGGGGGTAAGACCCAGTACTTC.

Points on this clonotype: This may come from a read error, since a much larger clone is one base off. The CDR3 does not close with the conserved phenylalanine or tryptophan, likely indicating a read error. This chain joins TRBV7-3 and TRBJ2-4; TRBD1 is a possible D gene (6 bases). Trimming took 11 bases from V and 3 from J, leaving 26 bases between them. Germline V gene data show CDR1 as SGHTA and CDR2 as FQGTGA. This CDR3 has 17 amino acids. The CDR3 DNA reads as TGTGCCGGCTTAGCATGTTCCCACAGGGCTGGCAAAAACATTCAGTACTGC. Residues: CAGLACSHRAGKNIQYC.

This clonotype was seen many times. The chain couples TRBV7-3 to TRBJ2-3, with D possibly TRBD1 on 5 matching bases. CDR3 length: 13 residues. Germline CDR1 and CDR2: SGHTA and FQGTGA. V lost 6 bases and J 3 bases, leaving 10 bases between the germline ends. Here the CDR3 DNA reads TGTGCCAGCAGTTCCCAGGGAACAGATACGCAGTATTTT. Protein product: CASSSQGTDTQYF.

On this clonotype itself: This sequence may be a read error, since a much larger clone differs from it by one base. The chain links TRBV15 to TRBJ2-3; the match to TRBD1 covers 8 bases. The CDR3 runs 16 residues. The germline V gene has CDR1 LNHNV and CDR2 YYDKDF (reference sequence). The CDR3 is CAASRDGTGGTDTQYF. Written as DNA, the CDR3 is TGTGCCGCCAGCAGAGACGGGACAGGAGGCACAGATACGCAGTATTTT.

This clonotype was observed a handful of times. This chain uses TRBV28 with TRBJ2-4; D perhaps matches TRBD1 (5 bases). Trimming stripped 1 base from V and 12 bases from J, with 10 bases between. Germline V gene sequence: CDR1 MDHEN, CDR2 SYDVKM. This CDR3 is 12 amino acids long. Written as DNA, the CDR3 is TGTGCCAGCAGTTTATCGGACATGCGTCAGTACTTC. Its protein is CASSLSDMRQYF.

This clonotype was seen a handful of times. The chain joins TRBV12-3 or TRBV12-4 to TRBJ2-7, with D tentatively TRBD1 or TRBD2 (7 bases each). Trimming cost V 1 base and J 3 bases, with 16 bases left between them. This CDR3 spans 16 amino acids. CDR3 in amino acids: CASSLGGGGADYEQYF. The CDR3 DNA follows: TGTGCCAGCAGTTTAGGGGGAGGGGGCGCGGACTACGAGCAGTACTTC.

Remarks on this clonotype: Given a much more abundant clone one base away, this may be a read error. This chain connects TRBV7-3 to TRBJ2-1; D gene uncertain. The CDR3 length is 14 residues. Germline CDR1 reads SGHTA; CDR2 reads FQGTGA. Trimming cost V 0 bases and J 5 bases, with 8 bases left between them. CDR3 in amino acids: CASSLTHTDNEQFF. The CDR3 coding sequence is TGTGCCAGCAGCTTAACTCACACCGACAATGAGCAGTTCTTC. The whole variable domain, filled in from reference TRBV7-3 and TRBJ2-1, reads GAGVSQTPSNKVTEKGKYVELRCDPISGHTALYWYRQSLGQGPEFLIYFQGTGAADDSGLPNDRFFAVRPEGSVSTLKIQRTERGDSAVYLCASSLTHTDNEQFFGPGTRLTVL.

This clonotype was recorded a few times. V gene TRBV15 combines with J gene TRBJ2-5; a possible D gene is TRBD2 (5 bases). The V and J ends lost 0 bases and 5 bases respectively, with 16 bases between them. CDR3 length equals 16 residues. Germline V gene data show CDR1 as LNHNV and CDR2 as YYDKDF (reference sequence). The CDR3 loop is CATSRDPPGTRETQYF. CDR3 nucleotides: TGTGCCACCAGCAGAGATCCCCCGGGAACGAGGGAGACCCAGTACTTC.

This clonotype was observed a handful of times. The chain recombines TRBV9 with TRBJ1-2; D is perhaps TRBD1 (5 bases). CDR1 SGDLS and CDR2 YYNGEE come from the germline V gene. The CDR3 runs to 15 residues. The V end lost 0 bases, the J end lost 2 bases, and 11 bases lay between the germline ends. The CDR3 DNA is TGTGCCAGCAGCGTAGCTACGGGGCAGAACTATGGCTACACCTTC. Translating it yields CASSVATGQNYGYTF.

This clonotype was recorded at least ten times. This chain links TRBV7-2 with TRBJ2-4; 9 bases match TRBD1. V shed 5 bases and J 9 bases; nucleotides not matched to a gene: 8. CDR1 is SGHTA and CDR2 is FQGNSA in the germline V gene. There are 14 residues in the CDR3. The CDR3 sequence: CASSPRDRVIIQYF. CDR3 nucleotide sequence: TGTGCCAGCAGCCCCCGGGACAGGGTCATCATTCAGTACTTC.

This clonotype was found many times. CDR3 amino acids: CSTTRRRARTDTQYF. The CDR3 DNA reads as TGCAGTACCACTCGACGGCGTGCTCGCACAGATACGCAGTATTTT. This rearrangement joins TRBV20-1 to TRBJ2-3; D gene unclear. The ends were cut back, 8 bases at V and 1 base at J, with 19 bases in the middle. The length of the CDR3 is 15 residues. CDR1 and CDR2 (germline): DFQATT, SNEGSKA (reference sequence).

On this clonotype: One end of the junction is discordant with germline, which a read error may explain. The chain employs TRBV2 and TRBJ1-1; perhaps TRBD1 as D (5 bases). The CDR3 contains 14 residues. Germline V gene sequence: CDR1 SNHLY, CDR2 FYNNEI. The CDR3 DNA follows: TGTGCCAGCAGTGTGGGAGGGGCGGACACTGAAACTTTCTTT. Its translation is CASSVGGADTETFF.